The entry below describes one T cell receptor (beta chain). What antigen it recognizes has not been identified. It has no much larger one-base neighbor in the sample; base qualities were not kept. According to the study, the label for this sample's time point signals: 100 days after allo-HCT. Blood samples were obtained from recipients approximately 28 days before transplant and at days 30, 100 and 180 after transplant. Nuclei Lysis Solution was used to extract genomic DNA from fresh or cryopreserved unfractionated peripheral blood mononuclear cells. The data stem from a study of T cell clonotyping in hematopoietic cell transplantation (dated by TCRdb to the early 2020s). For the wider study: A total of some 130 blood samples were gathered in the study from a few dozen consecutive transplant recipients along with their related donors. Patient recruitment ran from late 2015 to early 2017, and follow-up continued until late 2020 or death.

CDR1 and CDR2, looked up from the germline V gene, are MGHDK and SYGVNS. V loses 4 bases of germline sequence and J loses 0 bases, and the interval between the two ends is 13 bases. The CDR3 starts with the cysteine, ends with the phenylalanine, and has 17 residues. The kept DNA is CDR3 alone, 51 bases in frame from the first base. The immunoSEQ assay, a bias-controlled multiplex PCR using V- and J-specific primers, was used to amplify TCR beta CDR3 regions from genomic DNA. A proprietary barcode and Illumina adapter sequences were added to the CDR3 amplicons in a second PCR step. An Illumina MiSeq instrument was used to sequence the CDR3 libraries. Regarding the original processing steps: Export and quality control were done with immunoSEQ Analyzer 3.0, while downstream analyses used R Bioconductor and Immunarch. Only productive rearrangements in the normalized downsampled data set went into calculating the repertoire metrics. Clonotypes larger than 5 templates in the normalized cohort were defined as pathologically expanded. The Inverse Simpson Index was used to measure repertoire diversity. CMV-specificity analyses were carried out on the non-normalized data set to capture all clonotypes. TCRdb limited this immuneACCESS table to in-frame rearrangements with V and J called. A share of clones is missing; checked studies link under half to unresolved V genes, and the rest is unexplained. Clone size and V and J calls were adopted from that table, with D and trimming inferred from the DNA. Counted in this sample were 8,500 to 9,000 clones; approximately 93% of them appeared once. The ten largest clones capture 5.7% of the sample.

The paper's findings and limits, for the study overall: Overlap with donor repertoires was found for only a small fraction of recipient repertoires, with over 95% found to appear de novo at the given depth. Broader posttransplant TCR repertoire diversity was predicted by donor and pretransplant recipient Inverse Simpson Index values. A decrease in recipient TCR diversity was observed after transplant, and a progressive increase in pathologically expanded clonotypes was seen from day 30 to day 180. The sample size was limited, and CD4 and CD8 repertoire contributions could not be separated because cells were not sorted.

Material: PBMCs, obtained 100 days after allogeneic stem cell transplant. The origin of this receptor is a male patient in his forties or fifties who had an allogeneic stem cell transplant from a related donor, so T cells may come from the graft donor. Some clones in this sample may be carry-over from other donors' samples. The chain is encoded by TRBV25-1 joined to TRBJ2-6; TRBD2 is a weak D gene call, 6 bases matching. The CDR3: CASSVGGARSGANVLTF. The DNA reads TGTGCCAGCAGTGTCGGAGGGGCGCGCTCTGGGGCCAACGTCCTGACTTTC.